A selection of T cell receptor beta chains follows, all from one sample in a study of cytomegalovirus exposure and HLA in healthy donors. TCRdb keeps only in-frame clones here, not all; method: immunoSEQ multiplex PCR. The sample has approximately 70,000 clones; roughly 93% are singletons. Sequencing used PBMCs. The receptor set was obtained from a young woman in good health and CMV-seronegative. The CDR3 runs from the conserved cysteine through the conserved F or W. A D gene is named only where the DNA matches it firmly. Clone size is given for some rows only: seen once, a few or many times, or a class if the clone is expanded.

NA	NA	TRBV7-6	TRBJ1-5	TGTGCCAGCAGCTTAGAGACAGGACATGATCAGCCCCAGCATTTT	CASSLETGHDQPQHF
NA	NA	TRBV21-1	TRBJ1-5	TGTGCCAGCAGCCAGGGACACAACGTCTTGCATCAGCCCCAGCATTTT	CASSQGHNVLHQPQHF
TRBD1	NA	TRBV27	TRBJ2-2	TGTGCCAGCCGCAGACAGGGGGCGAACACCGGGGAGCTGTTTTTT	CASRRQGANTGELFF
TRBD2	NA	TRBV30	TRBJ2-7	TGTGCCTGGAGTCGCGACTGGCTAGCGGGAGGTTTGAGGTACGAGCAGTACTTC	CAWSRDWLAGGLRYEQYF
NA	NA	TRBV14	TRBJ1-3	TGTGCCAGCAGCCAAGCATGGGGAGGTGGAAACACCATATATTTT	CASSQAWGGGNTIYF
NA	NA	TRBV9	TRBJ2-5	TGTGCCAGCAGCTTCCAGGGGAGAGAGACCCAGTACTTC	CASSFQGRETQYF
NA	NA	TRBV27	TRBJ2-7	TGTGCCAGCAGTTTGGGGGGGCCCCCCGACGAGCAGTACTTC	CASSLGGPPDEQYF
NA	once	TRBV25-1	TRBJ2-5	TGTGCCAGCAGTGAACCCAGCCAAGAGACCCAGTACTTC	CASSEPSQETQYF
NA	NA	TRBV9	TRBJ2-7	TGTGCCAGCAGCGTAGTGGACTTACCCCAATACGAGCAGTACTTC	CASSVVDLPQYEQYF
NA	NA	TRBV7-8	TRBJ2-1	TGTGCCAGCAGCTTCGCGCGGGGAGGCGAGCAGTTCTTC	CASSFARGGEQFF
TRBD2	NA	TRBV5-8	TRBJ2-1	TGTGCCAGCAGCTTCGAGCGGGGGGCCTCCTACAATGAGCAGTTCTTC	CASSFERGASYNEQFF
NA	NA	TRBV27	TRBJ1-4	TGTGCCAGCAGTTTGGTGGGAGTTAATGAAAAACTGTTTTTT	CASSLVGVNEKLFF
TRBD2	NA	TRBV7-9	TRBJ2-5	TGTGCCAGCAGCCAACTAGCGGGAGGGAAGGGAGAGACCCAGTACTTC	CASSQLAGGKGETQYF
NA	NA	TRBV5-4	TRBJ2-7	TGTGCCAGCAGCCCCCCGCAGGGCCTCTCCTACGAGCAGTACTTC	CASSPPQGLSYEQYF
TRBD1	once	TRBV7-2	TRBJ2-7	TGTGCCAGTAGGGACAGGGGGAACTCCTACGAGCAGTACTTC	CASRDRGNSYEQYF
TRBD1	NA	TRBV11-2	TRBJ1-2	TGTGCCAGCAGCTTGGAGGGGGCTTCCAACTATGGCTACACCTTC	CASSLEGASNYGYTF
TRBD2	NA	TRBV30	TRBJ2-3	TGTGCCTGGAGTTCTGGACTAGCGGGAGCAGATACGCAGTATTTT	CAWSSGLAGADTQYF
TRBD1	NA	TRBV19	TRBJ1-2	TGTGCCAGTACCATTGGGACGGGACAGAACTATGGCTACACCTTC	CASTIGTGQNYGYTF
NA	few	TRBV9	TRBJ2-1	TGTGCCAGCAGCCCCAGCTCCTACAATGAGCAGTTCTTC	CASSPSSYNEQFF
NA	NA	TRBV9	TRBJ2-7	TGTGCCAGCAGCGTAGGTCGACACCCCCGTTACGAGCAGTACTTC	CASSVGRHPRYEQYF
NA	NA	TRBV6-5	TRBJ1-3	TGTGCCAGCAGTTTCCGACAGGCCGGAAACACCATATATTTT	CASSFRQAGNTIYF
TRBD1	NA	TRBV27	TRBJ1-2	TGTGCCAGCAGTTCAAGCGCAACAGGGGCTAACTATGGCTACACCTTC	CASSSSATGANYGYTF
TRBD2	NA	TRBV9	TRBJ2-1	TGTGCCAGCAGCCCTAGCGGGAGGGCCTATGAGCAGTTCTTC	CASSPSGRAYEQFF
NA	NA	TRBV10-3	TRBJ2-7	TGTGCCATCGGCGGCAACCCGGGGATACAGTACTTC	CAIGGNPGIQYF
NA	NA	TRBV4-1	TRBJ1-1	TGCGCCAGCAGCCGGACTTTTTCGAACATGAACACTGAAGCTTTCTTT	CASSRTFSNMNTEAFF
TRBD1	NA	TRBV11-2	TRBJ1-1	TGTGCCAGCAGCTTAGATCTGAGACAGGGTTGGAAGGACACTGAAGCTTTCTTT	CASSLDLRQGWKDTEAFF
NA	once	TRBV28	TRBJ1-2	TGTGCCAGCAGAAAGGTTTCGGGGGGGCGCGAAGGCTACACCTTC	CASRKVSGGREGYTF
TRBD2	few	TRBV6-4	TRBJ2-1	TGTGCCAGCAGTCGGACTAGCGGGACCGGGGATGAGCAGTTCTTC	CASSRTSGTGDEQFF
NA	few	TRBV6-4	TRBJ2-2	TGTGCCAGCAGTACAAAAGGGGACACCGGGGAGCTGTTTTTT	CASSTKGDTGELFF
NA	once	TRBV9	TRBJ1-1	TGTGCCAGCAGCGTAGCAGGGGCCAGCACTGAAGCTTTCTTT	CASSVAGASTEAFF
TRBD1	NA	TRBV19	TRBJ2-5	TGTGCCAGTAGTTCCCGGACAGGCCAAGAGACCCAGTACTTC	CASSSRTGQETQYF
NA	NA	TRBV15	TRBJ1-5	TGTGCCACCAGCAGAGAACGAGGACAGAAGCAGCCCCAGCATTTT	CATSRERGQKQPQHF
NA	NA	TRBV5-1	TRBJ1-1	TGCGCCAGCAGCTTGGCCTTGCGGGGGTCCACTGAAGCTTTCTTT	CASSLALRGSTEAFF
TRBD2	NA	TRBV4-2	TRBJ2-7	TGTGCCAGCAGCCAAGACGGGACTAGCGGCTCCTACGAGCAGTACTTC	CASSQDGTSGSYEQYF
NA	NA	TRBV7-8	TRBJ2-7	TGTGCCAGCAGCTTAATTGGGAGCTCCTACGAGCAGTACTTC	CASSLIGSSYEQYF
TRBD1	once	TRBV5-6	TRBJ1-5	TGTGCCAGCAGTGGGACAGGGGGAGGATTTAGCAATCAGCCCCAGCATTTT	CASSGTGGGFSNQPQHF
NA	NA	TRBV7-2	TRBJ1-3	TGTGCCAGCAGCTTAGGAGGGGGGGCGGCTGGAAACACCATATATTTT	CASSLGGGAAGNTIYF
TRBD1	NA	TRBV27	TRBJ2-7	TGTGCCAGCAGTTTAGACAGGGGTCCCTACGAGCAGTACTTC	CASSLDRGPYEQYF
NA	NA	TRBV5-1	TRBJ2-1	TGCGCCAGCAGCTTGGTTAGCGGCTCCTACAATGAGCAGTTCTTC	CASSLVSGSYNEQFF
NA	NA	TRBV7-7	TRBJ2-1	TGTGCTAGCAGCTTATGGGGGCCTAATGAGCAGTTCTTC	CASSLWGPNEQFF
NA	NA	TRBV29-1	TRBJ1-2	TGCAGCGACCTACACTCAGGAAACTATGGCTACACCTTC	CSDLHSGNYGYTF
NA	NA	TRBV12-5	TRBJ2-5	TGTGCTAGTGGTTTGGCTCTGGGGGCGGTCCAAGAGACCCAGTACTTC	CASGLALGAVQETQYF
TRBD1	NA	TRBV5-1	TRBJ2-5	TGCGCCAGCAGCCTCCGGGACAGCCAAGAGACCCAGTACTTC	CASSLRDSQETQYF
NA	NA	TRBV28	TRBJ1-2	TGTGCCAGCAGCCCTGTCCTTAACTATGGCTACACCTTC	CASSPVLNYGYTF
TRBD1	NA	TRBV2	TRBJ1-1	TGTGCCAGCAGTCACAGGGGGCAATCGTACACTGAAGCTTTCTTT	CASSHRGQSYTEAFF
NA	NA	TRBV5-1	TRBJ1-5	TGCGCCAGCAGCTTGGGAGGGATTGGGGAGCCCCAGCATTTT	CASSLGGIGEPQHF
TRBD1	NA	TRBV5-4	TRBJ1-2	TGTGCCAGCACCTCTCGGACAGGGCGCTATGGCTACACCTTC	CASTSRTGRYGYTF
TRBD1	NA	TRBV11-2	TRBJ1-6	TGTGCCAGCAGCTTAGCGGGACAGGCAAATTCACCCCTCCACTTT	CASSLAGQANSPLHF
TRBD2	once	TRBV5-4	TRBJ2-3	TGTGCCAGCAGCTTGTTAGCGGGAGTAGGCACAGATACGCAGTATTTT	CASSLLAGVGTDTQYF
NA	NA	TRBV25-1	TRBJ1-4	TGTGCCAGCAGTGAGAGGACAGCTACCCTTCTATATGAAAAACTGTTTTTT	CASSERTATLLYEKLFF
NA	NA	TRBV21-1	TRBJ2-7	TGTGCCAGCCAGCCAGGAGGTTTCCGGGACAGGGTGCTGAGTAACTTC	CASQPGGFRDRVLSNF